These T cell receptor beta chains were read from a single sample in a study of blood T cell dynamics during melanoma immunotherapy. Clones were read by immunoSEQ multiplex PCR, and TCRdb kept only the in-frame ones, dropping some. The table has over 14,000 clones, about 84% seen once; the top ten hold roughly 4.8%. Sample: blood, taken from a patient treated with checkpoint blockade. These receptors were collected from a human donor with melanoma. CDR3s include the opening cysteine and the closing phenylalanine or tryptophan. Each record gives: J gene, clone size, D gene, V gene, CDR3 length, CDR3 DNA, CDR3 protein. A D gene is named only where the DNA matches it firmly. Rows may omit the clone size; those that give it use once, few, many or a size class.

j_call: TRBJ1-1
clone_size: .
d_call: TRBD1
v_call: TRBV5-6
cdr3_length: 15
cdr3_nt: TGTGCCAGCAGCAACCTGGACAGGCGGAACACTGAAGCTTTCTTT
cdr3_aa: CASSNLDRRNTEAFF

j_call: TRBJ1-6
clone_size: .
d_call: .
v_call: TRBV5-5
cdr3_length: 14
cdr3_nt: TGTGCCAGCAGCTGGAGTGGCGGGGGTTCACCCCTCCACTTT
cdr3_aa: CASSWSGGGSPLHF

j_call: TRBJ2-3
clone_size: once
d_call: .
v_call: TRBV27
cdr3_length: 12
cdr3_nt: TGTGCCAGCAGGGGGCTCGCAGATACGCAGTATTTT
cdr3_aa: CASRGLADTQYF

j_call: TRBJ1-1
clone_size: once
d_call: .
v_call: TRBV11-2
cdr3_length: 15
cdr3_nt: TGTGCCAGCAGCTTTATTACAGGGATGAACACTGAAGCTTTCTTT
cdr3_aa: CASSFITGMNTEAFF

j_call: TRBJ1-4
clone_size: .
d_call: .
v_call: TRBV5-1
cdr3_length: 15
cdr3_nt: TGCGCCAGCAGCTTGGGAGGGGGATTTAATGAAAAACTGTTTTTT
cdr3_aa: CASSLGGGFNEKLFF

j_call: TRBJ1-5
clone_size: .
d_call: .
v_call: TRBV4-2
cdr3_length: 14
cdr3_nt: TGTGCCAGCAGCGAACGGACAGTCAATCAGCCCCAGCATTTT
cdr3_aa: CASSERTVNQPQHF

j_call: TRBJ1-2
clone_size: .
d_call: .
v_call: TRBV15
cdr3_length: 14
cdr3_nt: TGTGCCACCAGCAGAGATGGACTTAACTATGGCTACACCTTC
cdr3_aa: CATSRDGLNYGYTF

j_call: TRBJ2-5
clone_size: .
d_call: TRBD1
v_call: TRBV15
cdr3_length: 15
cdr3_nt: TGTGCCACCAGCAGGTCCGGGACAGGCACAGAGACCCAGTACTTC
cdr3_aa: CATSRSGTGTETQYF

j_call: TRBJ2-7
clone_size: .
d_call: .
v_call: TRBV5-1
cdr3_length: 17
cdr3_nt: TGCGCCAGCAGCCACAGGTCAGGGGTCCCATTCCCCTACGAGCAGTACTTC
cdr3_aa: CASSHRSGVPFPYEQYF

j_call: TRBJ2-4
clone_size: .
d_call: .
v_call: TRBV6-6
cdr3_length: 11
cdr3_nt: TGTGCCAGCGGAGGTGGGAACATTCAGTACTTC
cdr3_aa: CASGGGNIQYF

j_call: TRBJ2-7
clone_size: .
d_call: .
v_call: TRBV10-3
cdr3_length: 13
cdr3_nt: TGTGCCATCAGATACACAGAGAAATACGAGCAGTACTTC
cdr3_aa: CAIRYTEKYEQYF

j_call: TRBJ2-5
clone_size: .
d_call: TRBD2
v_call: TRBV11-2
cdr3_length: 17
cdr3_nt: TGTGCCAGCAGCCCCCGGGCCATACTCCCTAGCGGGGTGTCCCAGTACTTC
cdr3_aa: CASSPRAILPSGVSQYF

j_call: TRBJ1-3
clone_size: .
d_call: TRBD1
v_call: TRBV11-2
cdr3_length: 14
cdr3_nt: TGTGCCAGCAGCAGGGACAGGGTCGGAAACACCATATATTTT
cdr3_aa: CASSRDRVGNTIYF

j_call: TRBJ2-1
clone_size: .
d_call: .
v_call: TRBV7-9
cdr3_length: 14
cdr3_nt: TGTGCCAGCAGCTTAGCTAAAGAGGTCAATGAGCAGTTCTTC
cdr3_aa: CASSLAKEVNEQFF

j_call: TRBJ2-3
clone_size: .
d_call: TRBD1
v_call: TRBV5-1
cdr3_length: 15
cdr3_nt: TGCGCCAGCAGGTCCCAATCCAGACAGGGTGTGATGCAGTATTTT
cdr3_aa: CASRSQSRQGVMQYF

j_call: TRBJ2-5
clone_size: .
d_call: .
v_call: TRBV5-6
cdr3_length: 12
cdr3_nt: TGTGCCAGCAGCTTGGACCGGGAGACCCAGTACTTC
cdr3_aa: CASSLDRETQYF